Listed below are T cell receptor beta chains from one sample, sequenced in a study of T-cell reconstitution after alpha-beta-depleted transplantation in children. One entry per CDR3 protein results from TCRdb running MiXCR on the PCR reads. The data show hundreds of thousands of distinct CDR3 sequences, approximately 10% seen once. The starting material was PBMCs, obtained before TCRalphabeta/CD19-depleted stem cell transplant. The receptors were gathered from a child younger than two with acute myeloid leukemia, due to receive a stem cell transplant. CDR3s leave out the opening cysteine and the closing phenylalanine or tryptophan. D genes are given only for firm matches.

D: NA; J: TRBJ1-3; V: TRBV12-3/TRBV12-4; CDR3: ASSLGGFSGNTIY
D: NA; J: TRBJ1-1; V: TRBV28; CDR3: ASRGDQVATEAF
D: TRBD1; J: TRBJ1-6; V: TRBV5-1; CDR3: ASSLTDRDNSPLH
D: TRBD1; J: TRBJ1-5; V: TRBV6-5; CDR3: ASGQGDGNQPQH
D: TRBD1; J: TRBJ2-3; V: TRBV5-1; CDR3: ASSGRDRGLSTQY
D: TRBD1; J: TRBJ1-5; V: TRBV19; CDR3: ASRTTGEGQPQH
D: NA; J: TRBJ1-1; V: TRBV6-1; CDR3: ASSEGFQAF
D: NA; J: TRBJ2-5; V: TRBV20-1; CDR3: SARDLGRETQY
D: NA; J: TRBJ2-7; V: TRBV10-3; CDR3: AISGPRSYEQY
D: NA; J: TRBJ2-1; V: TRBV12-3/TRBV12-4; CDR3: ASSFGRGGPRGNEQF
D: NA; J: TRBJ1-2; V: TRBV12-3/TRBV12-4; CDR3: ASSLRTKNYGYT
D: TRBD1; J: TRBJ2-3; V: TRBV6-1; CDR3: ASRKYYRGTLTDTQY
D: TRBD1; J: TRBJ1-2; V: TRBV30; CDR3: AWSADRVDGYT
D: TRBD2; J: TRBJ2-7; V: TRBV29-1; CDR3: SARAYASGHTYEQY
D: NA; J: TRBJ2-1; V: TRBV5-1; CDR3: ASSLAGGTYNEQF
D: TRBD2; J: TRBJ2-7; V: TRBV30; CDR3: AWSTSGYEQY
D: NA; J: TRBJ1-1; V: TRBV11-3; CDR3: ASSLDRRAF
D: TRBD1; J: TRBJ1-2; V: TRBV12-3/TRBV12-4; CDR3: ASSFGTESGYT
D: NA; J: TRBJ2-7; V: TRBV7-2; CDR3: ASSNDLFEQY
D: NA; J: TRBJ1-1; V: TRBV29-1; CDR3: SVGRGDAEAF
D: TRBD2; J: TRBJ2-7; V: TRBV20-1; CDR3: SAPRVGPGGKEQY
D: NA; J: TRBJ2-2; V: TRBV30; CDR3: AWSPTGELF
D: TRBD2; J: TRBJ2-5; V: TRBV7-2; CDR3: ASSWTSGSAETQY
D: TRBD1; J: TRBJ1-1; V: TRBV12-3/TRBV12-4; CDR3: ASSLGGTGNTEAF
D: NA; J: TRBJ1-2; V: TRBV3-1; CDR3: ASSRNQGKDGYT
D: NA; J: TRBJ1-1; V: TRBV12-3/TRBV12-4; CDR3: ASTPLLGGEETEAF
D: TRBD1; J: TRBJ1-1; V: TRBV10-3; CDR3: ASHDPDRGGGETF
D: TRBD2; J: TRBJ2-1; V: TRBV18; CDR3: ASSPQRTSGRHEQF
D: TRBD1; J: TRBJ1-2; V: TRBV28; CDR3: ASSRDPGTDYGYT
D: TRBD2; J: TRBJ2-7; V: TRBV7-2; CDR3: ASSPIGLAGAEQY
D: TRBD2; J: TRBJ2-4; V: TRBV7-9; CDR3: ASSFRRGDGKNIQY
D: NA; J: TRBJ1-2; V: TRBV6-6; CDR3: ASRGSYGYT
D: NA; J: TRBJ1-4; V: TRBV5-5; CDR3: ASSLGPRVTNEKLF
D: TRBD1; J: TRBJ2-7; V: TRBV10-3; CDR3: AISFVLGQGSEQY
D: NA; J: TRBJ2-1; V: TRBV11-2; CDR3: ASSPSRGNEQF
D: NA; J: TRBJ2-1; V: TRBV7-9; CDR3: ASRRKGDDEQF
D: TRBD1; J: TRBJ1-2; V: TRBV30; CDR3: AWSVSGGQNGYT
D: TRBD2; J: TRBJ2-1; V: TRBV7-8; CDR3: ASSLAGTSGSDEQF
D: NA; J: TRBJ1-6; V: TRBV7-2; CDR3: ASSPGPRSYEPLH
D: NA; J: TRBJ2-3; V: TRBV10-3; CDR3: AISDPRGSTDTQY
D: TRBD2; J: TRBJ2-1; V: TRBV3-1; CDR3: ASSHPSGGNNEQF
D: TRBD2; J: TRBJ2-1; V: TRBV11-2; CDR3: ASSRTSGGSAYNEQF
D: TRBD1; J: TRBJ1-2; V: TRBV2; CDR3: AGDRGGYT
D: TRBD1; J: TRBJ2-3; V: TRBV28; CDR3: ASSIRTGADTQY
D: TRBD1; J: TRBJ2-7; V: TRBV7-9; CDR3: ASSLKDRAY
D: NA; J: TRBJ1-1; V: TRBV6-2/TRBV6-3; CDR3: ASSYDGTGRNTEAF
D: NA; J: TRBJ2-2; V: TRBV6-1; CDR3: ASSEMSSRATGELF
D: TRBD2; J: TRBJ2-1; V: TRBV20-1; CDR3: SAKELAGEWGSYNEQF
D: NA; J: TRBJ1-1; V: TRBV12-3/TRBV12-4; CDR3: ASSVWNTEAF
D: NA; J: TRBJ1-3; V: TRBV9; CDR3: ASSVGGIAGNTIY
D: NA; J: TRBJ2-5; V: TRBV28; CDR3: ASSLLEGPGVKETQY
D: NA; J: TRBJ1-2; V: TRBV7-2; CDR3: ASSLSFPLGPYGYT